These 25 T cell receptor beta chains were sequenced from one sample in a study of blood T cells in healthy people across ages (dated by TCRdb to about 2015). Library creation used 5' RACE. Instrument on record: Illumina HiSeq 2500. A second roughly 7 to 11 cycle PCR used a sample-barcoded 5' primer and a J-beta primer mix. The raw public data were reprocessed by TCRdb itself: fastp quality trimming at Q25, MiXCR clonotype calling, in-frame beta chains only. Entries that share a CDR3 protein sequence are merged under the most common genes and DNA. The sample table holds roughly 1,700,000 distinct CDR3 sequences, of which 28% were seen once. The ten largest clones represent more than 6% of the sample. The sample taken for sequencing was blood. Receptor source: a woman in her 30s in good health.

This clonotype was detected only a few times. This chain's CDR3 is CASSVEGGSYGYTF. CDR3 bases: TGTGCCAGCAGCGTAGAGGGTGGGAGCTATGGCTACACCTTC. The chain combines TRBV9 with TRBJ1-2; unclear D gene. The CDR3 consists of 14 residues. CDR1 SGDLS and CDR2 YYNGEE come from the germline V gene. V lost 0 bases, J lost 4 bases, and 10 bases lay in between.

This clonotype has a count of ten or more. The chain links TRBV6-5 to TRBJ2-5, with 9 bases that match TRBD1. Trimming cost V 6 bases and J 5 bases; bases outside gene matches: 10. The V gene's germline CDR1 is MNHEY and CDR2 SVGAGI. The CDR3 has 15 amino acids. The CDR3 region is CASRSQQGAQETQYF. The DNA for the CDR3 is TGTGCCAGCAGATCCCAACAGGGGGCCCAGGAGACCCAGTACTTC.

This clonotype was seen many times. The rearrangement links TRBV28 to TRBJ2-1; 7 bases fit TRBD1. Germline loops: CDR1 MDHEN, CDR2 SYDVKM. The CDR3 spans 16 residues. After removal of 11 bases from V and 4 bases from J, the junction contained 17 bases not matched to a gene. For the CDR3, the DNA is TGTGCCGGAAGTACCCTCGGACAGGCAAAATACAATGAGCAGTTCTTC. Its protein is CAGSTLGQAKYNEQFF.

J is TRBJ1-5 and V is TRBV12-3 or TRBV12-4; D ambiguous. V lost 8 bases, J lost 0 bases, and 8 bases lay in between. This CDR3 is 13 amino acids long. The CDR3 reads CASQLTSNQPQHF. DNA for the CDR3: TGTGCCAGCCAGCTGACTAGCAATCAGCCCCAGCATTTT.

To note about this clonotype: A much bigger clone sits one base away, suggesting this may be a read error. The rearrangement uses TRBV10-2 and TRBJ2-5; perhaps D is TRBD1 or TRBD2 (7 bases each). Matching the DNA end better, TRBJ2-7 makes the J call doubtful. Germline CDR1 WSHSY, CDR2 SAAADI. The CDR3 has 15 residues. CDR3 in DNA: TGCACCAGCGAACAGCGGGACAGACCTTCGGGCGAGCAGTACTTC. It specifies CTSEQRDRPSGEQYF.

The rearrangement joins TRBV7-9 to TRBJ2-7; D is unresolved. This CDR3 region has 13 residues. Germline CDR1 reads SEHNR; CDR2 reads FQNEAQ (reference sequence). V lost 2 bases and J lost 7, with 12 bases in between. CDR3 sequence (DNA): TGTGCCAGCAGCTTATCCCCAACGTGGGAGCAGTACTTC. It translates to CASSLSPTWEQYF.

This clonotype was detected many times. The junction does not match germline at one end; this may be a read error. The CDR3 spells CASSLAGQNYGYTF. As DNA, the CDR3 is TGTGCCAGCAGTTTAGCCGGACAGAACTATGGCTACACCTTC. The chain carries TRBV7-9 and TRBJ1-2; possible D gene TRBD1, 6 bases. This CDR3 spans 14 amino acids. Germline lookup yields CDR1 SEHNR and CDR2 FQNEAQ (reference sequence).

CDR3 residues: CASGPGGTRRRNEQFF. As DNA, the CDR3 is TGTGCCAGCGGCCCCGGTGGGACTAGAAGGAGGAATGAGCAGTTCTTC. This sequence joins TRBV12-3 or TRBV12-4 and TRBJ2-1; 8 positions match TRBD2. V was pared by 8 bases and J by 7 bases, with 16 bases of the junction left unmatched. This CDR3 is built from 16 residues.

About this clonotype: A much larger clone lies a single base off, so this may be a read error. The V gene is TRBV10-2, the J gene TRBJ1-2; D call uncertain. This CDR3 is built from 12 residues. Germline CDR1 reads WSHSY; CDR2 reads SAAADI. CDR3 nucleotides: TGCGCCAGCAACGGGATTAACTATGACTACACCTTC. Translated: CASNGINYDYTF.

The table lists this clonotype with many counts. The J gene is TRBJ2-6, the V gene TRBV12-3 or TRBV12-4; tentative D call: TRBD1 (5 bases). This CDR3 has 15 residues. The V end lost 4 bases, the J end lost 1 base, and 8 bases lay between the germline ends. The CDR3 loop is CASSSQGSGANVLTF. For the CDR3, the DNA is TGTGCCAGCAGTTCGCAGGGATCTGGGGCCAACGTCCTGACTTTC.

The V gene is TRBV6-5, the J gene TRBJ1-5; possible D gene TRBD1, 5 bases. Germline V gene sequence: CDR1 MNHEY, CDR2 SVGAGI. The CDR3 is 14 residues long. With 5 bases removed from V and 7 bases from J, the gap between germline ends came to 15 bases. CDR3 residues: CASSASQSGQPQHF. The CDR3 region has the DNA TGTGCCAGCAGTGCTTCTCAGTCAGGGCAGCCCCAGCATTTT.

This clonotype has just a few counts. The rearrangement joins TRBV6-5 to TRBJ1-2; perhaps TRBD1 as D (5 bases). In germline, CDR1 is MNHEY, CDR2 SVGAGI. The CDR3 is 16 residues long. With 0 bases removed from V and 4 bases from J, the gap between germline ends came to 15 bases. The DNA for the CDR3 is TGTGCCAGCAGTTACTCGAGAGGGGTTGAGTCCTATGGCTACACCTTC. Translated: CASSYSRGVESYGYTF.

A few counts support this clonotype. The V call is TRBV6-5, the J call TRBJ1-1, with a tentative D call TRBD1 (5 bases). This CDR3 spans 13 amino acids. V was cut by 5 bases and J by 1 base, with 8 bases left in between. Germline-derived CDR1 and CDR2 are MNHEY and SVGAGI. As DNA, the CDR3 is TGTGCCAGCAGTGACGGACAGAACACTGAAGCTTTCTTT. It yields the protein CASSDGQNTEAFF.

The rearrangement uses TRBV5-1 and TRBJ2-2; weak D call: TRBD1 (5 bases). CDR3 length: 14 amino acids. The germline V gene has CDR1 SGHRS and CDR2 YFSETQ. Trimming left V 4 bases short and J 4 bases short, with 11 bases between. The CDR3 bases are TGCGCCAGCAGCCCCACCCAGGGCACCGGGGAGCTGTTTTTT. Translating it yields CASSPTQGTGELFF.

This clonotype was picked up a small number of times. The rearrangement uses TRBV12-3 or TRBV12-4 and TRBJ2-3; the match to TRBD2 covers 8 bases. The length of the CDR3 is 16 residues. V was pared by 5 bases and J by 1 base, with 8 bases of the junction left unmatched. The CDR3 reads CASSRGGGPGTDTQYF. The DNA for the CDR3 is TGTGCCAGCAGTAGGGGCGGGGGGCCAGGCACAGATACGCAGTATTTT.

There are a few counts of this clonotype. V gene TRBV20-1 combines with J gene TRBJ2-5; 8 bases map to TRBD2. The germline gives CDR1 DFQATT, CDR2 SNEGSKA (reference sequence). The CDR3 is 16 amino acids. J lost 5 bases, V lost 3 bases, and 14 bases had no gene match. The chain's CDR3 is CSARPSALTSGETQYF. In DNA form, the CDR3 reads TGCAGTGCTAGGCCGTCGGCCCTTACTAGCGGTGAGACCCAGTACTTC.

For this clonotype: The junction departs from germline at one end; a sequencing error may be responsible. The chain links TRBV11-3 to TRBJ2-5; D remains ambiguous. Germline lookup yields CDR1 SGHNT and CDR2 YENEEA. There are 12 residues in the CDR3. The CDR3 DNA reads TGTGTCAGCAGCTTAGGGCCGGGGACCCAGTACTTC. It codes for CVSSLGPGTQYF.

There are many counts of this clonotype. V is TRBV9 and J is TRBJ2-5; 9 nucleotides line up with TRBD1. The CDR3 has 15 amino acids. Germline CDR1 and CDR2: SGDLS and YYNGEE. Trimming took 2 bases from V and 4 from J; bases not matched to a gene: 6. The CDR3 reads CASSVGQGDGETQYF. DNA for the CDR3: TGTGCCAGCAGCGTGGGACAGGGTGATGGAGAGACCCAGTACTTC.

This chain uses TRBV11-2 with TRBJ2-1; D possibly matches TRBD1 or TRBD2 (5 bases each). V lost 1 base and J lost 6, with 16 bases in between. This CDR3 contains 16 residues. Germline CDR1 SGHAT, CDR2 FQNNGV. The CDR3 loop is CASSLVSGAQGNEQFF. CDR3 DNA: TGTGCCAGCAGCTTAGTATCCGGGGCCCAGGGCAATGAGCAGTTCTTC.

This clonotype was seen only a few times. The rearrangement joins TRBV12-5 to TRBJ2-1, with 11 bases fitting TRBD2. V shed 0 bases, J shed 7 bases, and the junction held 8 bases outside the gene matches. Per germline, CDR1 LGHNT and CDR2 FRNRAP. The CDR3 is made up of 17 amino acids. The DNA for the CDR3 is TGTGCTAGTGGTTTGGTACTAGCGGGAGTTTTAGCGAATGAGCAGTTCTTC. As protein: CASGLVLAGVLANEQFF.

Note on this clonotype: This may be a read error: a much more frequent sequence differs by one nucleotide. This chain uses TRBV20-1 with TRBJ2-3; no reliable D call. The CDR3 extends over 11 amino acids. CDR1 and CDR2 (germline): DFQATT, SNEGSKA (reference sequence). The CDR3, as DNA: TGCAGGGTATGGGTGACAGATACGCAGTATTTT. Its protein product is CRVWVTDTQYF.

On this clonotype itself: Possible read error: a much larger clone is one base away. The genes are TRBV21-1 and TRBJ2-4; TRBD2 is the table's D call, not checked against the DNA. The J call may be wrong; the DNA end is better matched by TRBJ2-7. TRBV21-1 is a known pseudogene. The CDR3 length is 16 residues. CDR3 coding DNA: TGTGCCAGCAGCAAAGGGCCGACTAGCGGGCGTCCCGAGCAGTACTTC. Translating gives CASSKGPTSGRPEQYF.

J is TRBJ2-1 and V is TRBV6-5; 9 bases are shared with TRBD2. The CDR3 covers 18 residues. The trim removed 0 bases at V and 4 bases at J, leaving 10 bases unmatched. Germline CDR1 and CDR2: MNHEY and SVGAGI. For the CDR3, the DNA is TGTGCCAGCAGTTACTCCCGGGGAGCGGGGGGCTCTTACAATGAGCAGTTCTTC. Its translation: CASSYSRGAGGSYNEQFF.

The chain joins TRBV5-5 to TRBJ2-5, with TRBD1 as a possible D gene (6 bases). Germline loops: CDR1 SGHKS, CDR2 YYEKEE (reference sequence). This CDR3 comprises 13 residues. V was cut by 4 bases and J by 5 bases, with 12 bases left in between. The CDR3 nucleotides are TGTGCCAGCAGCACTTGGACAGCTGAGACCCAGTACTTC. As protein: CASSTWTAETQYF.

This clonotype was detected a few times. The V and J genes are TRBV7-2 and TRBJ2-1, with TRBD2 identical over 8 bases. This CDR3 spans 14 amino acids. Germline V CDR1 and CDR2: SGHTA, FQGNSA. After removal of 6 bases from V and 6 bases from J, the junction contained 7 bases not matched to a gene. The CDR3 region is CASRSPGGPNEQFF. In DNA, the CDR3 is TGTGCCAGCAGGTCCCCGGGAGGGCCCAATGAGCAGTTCTTC.